Each of the 13 T cell receptor beta chains below was sequenced from the same sample in a study of shared clonotypes between healthy human individuals. Sequencing used immunoSEQ multiplex PCR; TCRdb keeps in-frame clones, though not all of them. The sample includes 2.3 million or so clones, over 85% seen only once; the top ten take roughly 0.36%. The sample was naive CD4+ T cells from PBMCs. Subset given: CD45RA+ positively selected. These receptors were collected from a young man in good health. Some clones in this sample may be carry-over from other donors' samples.

This chain connects TRBV19 to TRBJ1-1; maybe TRBD1 (5 bases). This CDR3 is built from 14 residues. V shed 1 base and J shed 6 bases, with 12 bases lying between them. In germline, CDR1 is LNHDA, CDR2 SQIVND (reference sequence). The CDR3: CASSIGGTTAEAFF. The CDR3 DNA is TGTGCCAGTAGTATAGGGGGGACCACTGCTGAAGCTTTCTTT.

The CDR3 loop is CASSLSRRYNEQFF. In nucleotides, the CDR3 is TGTGCCAGCAGCTTATCGCGCAGATACAATGAGCAGTTCTTC. V gene TRBV11-2 combines with J gene TRBJ2-1; no reliable D call. The CDR3 is 14 residues long. Germline V CDR1 and CDR2: SGHAT, FQNNGV. The ends were cut back, 2 bases at V and 4 bases at J, with 9 bases in the middle.

The chain combines TRBV29-1 with TRBJ1-2, with a possible D match to TRBD1 (6 bases). Trimming stripped 7 bases from V and 6 bases from J, with 12 bases between. This CDR3 region has 11 residues. Germline lookup yields CDR1 SQVTM and CDR2 ANQGSEA. The DNA of the CDR3 is TGCAGCGGATATTACAGGGATGGCTACACCTTC. This translates into CSGYYRDGYTF.

The chain joins TRBV7-6 to TRBJ2-7, with 9 bases fitting TRBD1. Looked up from germline, CDR1 is SGHVS and CDR2 is FNYEAQ. V lost 6 bases and J lost 3; bases outside the gene matches: 6. The CDR3 has 14 amino acids. Here the CDR3 reads CASSKPGQGYEQYF. CDR3 nucleotide sequence: TGTGCCAGCAGTAAACCGGGACAGGGCTACGAGCAGTACTTC.

The table lists this clone with a count of one. The rearrangement joins TRBV4-1 to TRBJ2-3; D not certain. CDR3 length: 12 amino acids. V was cut by 3 bases and J by 8 bases, with 9 bases left in between. Per germline, CDR1 MGHRA and CDR2 YSYEKL. CDR3 loop: CASSHPLGTQYF. CDR3 DNA sequence: TGCGCCAGCAGCCACCCCCTGGGTACGCAGTATTTT.

This rearrangement joins TRBV6-5 to TRBJ2-5; maybe TRBD1 (6 bases). Between the trimmed V and J ends, which lost 2 bases and 7 bases, there was a span of 17 bases. Per germline, CDR1 MNHEY and CDR2 SVGAGI. The CDR3 is 15 amino acids. CDR3 bases: TGTGCCAGCAGTTACCTGACAGGCAGGGGTGGGACCCAGTACTTC. Protein sequence: CASSYLTGRGGTQYF.

The chain joins TRBV18 to TRBJ1-4; 10 bases align to TRBD1. The CDR3 runs to 14 residues. The germline V gene encodes CDR1 KGHSH and CDR2 LQKENI. The trim removed 6 bases at V and 8 bases at J, leaving 6 bases unmatched. The CDR3 sequence is CASSPRTGGEKLFF. Written as DNA, the CDR3 is TGTGCCAGCTCTCCAAGGACAGGGGGGGAAAAACTGTTTTTT.

The table lists this clone with a few counts. The chain has TRBV6-6 and TRBJ1-5, with a tentative D call TRBD1 (6 bases). V was cut by 5 bases and J by 5 bases, with 7 bases left in between. Germline values: CDR1 MNHNY, CDR2 SVGAGI (reference sequence). CDR3 length equals 12 residues. The CDR3 loop reads CASSRTDQPQHF. DNA of the CDR3: TGTGCCAGCAGTCGGACAGATCAGCCCCAGCATTTT.

The chain couples TRBV28 to TRBJ2-1; D gene ambiguous. Trimming pared 2 bases from V and 12 bases from J, leaving 8 bases between. Germline V gene sequence: CDR1 MDHEN, CDR2 SYDVKM. The CDR3 has 11 amino acids. CDR3 region: CASSLEQPQFF. The CDR3 DNA sequence: TGTGCCAGCAGTTTAGAACAGCCGCAGTTCTTC. The whole variable domain, filled in from reference TRBV28 and TRBJ2-1, reads DVKVTQSSRYLVKRTGEKVFLECVQDMDHENMFWYRQDPGLGLRLIYFSYDVKMKEKGDIPEGYSVSREKKERFSLILESASTNQTSMYLCASSLEQPQFFGPGTRLTVL.

The chain carries TRBV29-1 and TRBJ2-7, with D possibly TRBD1 on 6 matching bases. The germline V gene has CDR1 SQVTM and CDR2 ANQGSEA. Between the trimmed V and J ends, which lost 4 bases and 3 bases, there was a span of 16 bases. The CDR3 consists of 14 residues. The CDR3 DNA sequence: TGCAGCGTTGGTCAGGGGAGCAACAACTACGAGCAGTACTTC. It is translated as CSVGQGSNNYEQYF.

The chain employs TRBV11-2 and TRBJ2-5, with no clear D. Germline V lookup: CDR1 SGHAT, CDR2 FQNNGV. The CDR3 has 14 amino acids. Trimming left V 2 bases short and J 0 bases short, with 7 bases between. CDR3 loop: CASSLLQNQETQYF. CDR3 DNA sequence: TGTGCCAGCAGCTTATTGCAGAACCAAGAGACCCAGTACTTC.

The rearrangement joins TRBV10-3 to TRBJ1-2; 8 bases match TRBD1. The CDR3 loop spans 13 amino acids. Germline values: CDR1 ENHRY, CDR2 SYGVKD. V gave up 7 bases and J gave up 4 bases; unmatched junction bases: 5. The CDR3 DNA reads as TGTGCCATCACCCAAGGACAGGGCTATGGCTACACCTTC. Amino acids: CAITQGQGYGYTF.

With regard to this clone: At one end the junction does not follow the germline gene, possibly because of a read error. The gene calls are TRBV28 and TRBJ2-3; D may be TRBD1 (5 bases). This CDR3 is 14 amino acids long. Germline V gives CDR1 MDHEN, CDR2 SYDVKM. As DNA, the CDR3 is TGTGCCAGCATATTTTCTGGGGCCACGGATAGGCAGTATTTT. It codes for CASIFSGATDRQYF.